This T cell receptor beta chain was sequenced in a study of blood T cell repertoires in COVID-19. Overall study: Sources were T cells, B-cell-depleted T cells, or PBMCs; the material itself was cDNA or gDNA.

TCRdb's table, derived via immunoSEQ multiplex PCR, lists solely in-frame clones and lacks some. The sample includes fewer than 200,000 clones, 80% to 90% seen only once; the top ten take 3.6%. V was trimmed by 6 bases and J by 1 base, leaving 22 bases between them. Germline CDR1 is SGHTA and CDR2 is FQGNSA. This CDR3 comprises 18 residues. This sequence originates from a woman between 45 and 65 years old in a cohort exposed to, infected with or recovered from COVID-19 (not recorded which). The sequenced sample was PBMCs or T cells enriched from blood (not recorded which). The chain links TRBV7-2 to TRBJ2-4; TRBD2 is a possible D gene (7 bases). CDR3 DNA sequence: TGTGCCAGCAGGGGGGGGCCGGGGGACTCTGACGCCAAAAACATTCAGTACTTC. This translates into CASRGGPGDSDAKNIQYF.